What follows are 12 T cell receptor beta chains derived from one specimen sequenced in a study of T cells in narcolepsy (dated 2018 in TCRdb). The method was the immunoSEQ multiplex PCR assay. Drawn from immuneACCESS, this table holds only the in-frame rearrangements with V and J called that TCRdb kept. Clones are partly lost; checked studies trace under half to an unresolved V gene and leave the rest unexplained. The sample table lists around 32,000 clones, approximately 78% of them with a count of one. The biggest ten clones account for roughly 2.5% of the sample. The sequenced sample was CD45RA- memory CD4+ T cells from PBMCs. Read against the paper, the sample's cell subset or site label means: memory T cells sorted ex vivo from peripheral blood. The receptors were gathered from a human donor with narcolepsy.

CDR3 residues: CASSLSMIPGAHGYTF. The CDR3 coding sequence is TGTGCCAGCAGTTTATCGATGATTCCAGGGGCTCATGGCTACACCTTC. The chain combines TRBV27 with TRBJ1-2; D is perhaps TRBD1 (6 bases). This CDR3 comprises 16 residues. The germline V gene has CDR1 MNHEY and CDR2 SMNVEV (reference sequence). V gave up 0 bases and J gave up 6 bases, with 17 bases separating them.

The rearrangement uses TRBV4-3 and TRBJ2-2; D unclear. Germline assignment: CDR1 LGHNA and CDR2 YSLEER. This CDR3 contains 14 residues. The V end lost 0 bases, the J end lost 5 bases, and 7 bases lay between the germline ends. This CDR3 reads CASSQDWGTGELFF. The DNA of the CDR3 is TGCGCCAGCAGCCAAGATTGGGGTACCGGGGAGCTGTTTTTT.

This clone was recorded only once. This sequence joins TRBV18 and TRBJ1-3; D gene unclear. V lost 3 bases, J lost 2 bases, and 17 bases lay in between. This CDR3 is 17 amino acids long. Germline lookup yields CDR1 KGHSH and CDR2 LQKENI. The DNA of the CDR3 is TGTGCCAGCTCACCGGTAGGAGCCCAGCCTACTGGAAACACCATATATTTT. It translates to CASSPVGAQPTGNTIYF.

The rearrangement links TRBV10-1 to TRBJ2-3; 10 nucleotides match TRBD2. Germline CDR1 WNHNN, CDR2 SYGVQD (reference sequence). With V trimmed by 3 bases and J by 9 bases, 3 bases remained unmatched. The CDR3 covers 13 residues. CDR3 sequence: CASSDPSGSTQYF. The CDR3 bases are TGCGCCAGCAGTGACCCTAGCGGGAGCACGCAGTATTTT.

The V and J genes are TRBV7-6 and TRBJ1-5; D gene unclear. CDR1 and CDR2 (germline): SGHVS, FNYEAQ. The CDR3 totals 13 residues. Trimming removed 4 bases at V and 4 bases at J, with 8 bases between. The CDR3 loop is CASSSDGNQPQHF. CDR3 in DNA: TGTGCCAGCAGCTCCGACGGAAATCAGCCCCAGCATTTT.

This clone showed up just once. CDR3 loop: CASSSTLQNSPLHF. The DNA for the CDR3 is TGCGCCAGCAGCTCCACCCTACAGAATTCACCCCTCCACTTT. The chain uses TRBV5-1 and TRBJ1-6; no clear D gene. Trimming cost V 3 bases and J 7 bases, with 11 bases left between them. Per the germline V gene, CDR1 is SGHRS and CDR2 is YFSETQ. The length of the CDR3 is 14 residues.

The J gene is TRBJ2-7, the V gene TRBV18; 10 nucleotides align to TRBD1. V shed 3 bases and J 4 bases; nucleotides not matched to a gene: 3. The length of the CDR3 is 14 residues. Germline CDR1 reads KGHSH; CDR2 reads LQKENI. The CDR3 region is CASSPGQGPYEQYF. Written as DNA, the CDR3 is TGTGCCAGCTCACCGGGACAGGGGCCATACGAGCAGTACTTC.

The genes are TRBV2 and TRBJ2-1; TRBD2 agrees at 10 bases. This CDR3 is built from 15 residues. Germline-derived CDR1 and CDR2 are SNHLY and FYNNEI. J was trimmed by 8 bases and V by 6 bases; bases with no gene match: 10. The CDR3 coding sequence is TGTGCCAGCAGGACCAGGAGCGGGGGGGCCCATGAGCAGTTCTTC. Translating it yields CASRTRSGGAHEQFF.

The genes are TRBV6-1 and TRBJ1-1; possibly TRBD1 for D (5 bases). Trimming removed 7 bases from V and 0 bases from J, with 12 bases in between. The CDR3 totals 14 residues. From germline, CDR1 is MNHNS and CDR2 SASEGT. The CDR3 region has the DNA TGTGCCAGCAAAGGTTCGGGGGTGAACACTGAAGCTTTCTTT. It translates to CASKGSGVNTEAFF.

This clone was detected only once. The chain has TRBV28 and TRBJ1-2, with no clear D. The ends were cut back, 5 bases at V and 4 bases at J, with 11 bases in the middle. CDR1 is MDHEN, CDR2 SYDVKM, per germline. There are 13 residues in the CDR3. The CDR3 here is CASSPQGRYGYTF. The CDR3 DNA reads TGTGCCAGCAGTCCTCAAGGCCGCTATGGCTACACCTTC.

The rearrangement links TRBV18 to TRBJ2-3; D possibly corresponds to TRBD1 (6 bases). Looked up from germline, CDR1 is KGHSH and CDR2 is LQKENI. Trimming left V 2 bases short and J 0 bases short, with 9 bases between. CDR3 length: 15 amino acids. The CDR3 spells CASSPRQGSTDTQYF. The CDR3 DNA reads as TGTGCCAGCTCACCAAGGCAGGGGAGCACAGATACGCAGTATTTT.

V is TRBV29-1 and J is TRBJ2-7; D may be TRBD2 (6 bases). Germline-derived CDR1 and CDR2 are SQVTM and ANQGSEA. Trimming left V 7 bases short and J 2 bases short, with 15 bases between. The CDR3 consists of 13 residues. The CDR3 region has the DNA TGCAGCGCCTTGGACTATACAACCTACGAGCAGTACTTC. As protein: CSALDYTTYEQYF.